The 2 T cell receptor beta chains below were found in one sample sequenced in a study of T cell repertoires in cytomegalovirus infection. TCRdb recomputed calls from the reads with MiXCR, one row per CDR3 protein. Found here are some 590,000 distinct CDR3 sequences, roughly 42% of them singletons; the top ten hold 48%. No antigen is known for these receptors. The specimen comprised cultured PBMCs, sampled from culture after CMV antigen stimulation. The receptors derive from a human donor in good health (CMV status not recorded). Some clones in this sample may be carry-over from other donors' samples.

The chain uses TRBV20-1 and TRBJ2-1; D may correspond to TRBD1 or TRBD2 (5 bases each). This CDR3 region has 13 residues. Trimming left V 1 base short and J 9 bases short, with 13 bases between. Germline lookup yields CDR1 DFQATT and CDR2 SNEGSKA (reference sequence). The chain's CDR3 is CSARGGVRGEQFF. The CDR3, as DNA: TGCAGTGCTAGAGGAGGGGTTAGGGGTGAGCAGTTCTTC.

CDR3 in amino acids: CASSSDGVNQPQHF. DNA for the CDR3: TGTGCCAGCAGTTCCGACGGGGTCAATCAGCCCCAGCATTTT. The rearrangement uses TRBV2 and TRBJ1-5; D gene ambiguous. CDR1 SNHLY and CDR2 FYNNEI come from the germline V gene. The V and J ends lost 5 bases and 3 bases respectively, with 11 bases between them. CDR3 length: 14 residues.